This T cell receptor (beta chain) was obtained from a study of regulatory T cells in long-lasting Graves disease. Arm-PCR of CDR3 regions and iRepertoire HTBI primers were the basis on which TCR beta libraries were built. Per the original methods: The identification of approximately 62 TRBV and 11 to 15 TRBJ segments was made across samples. TCRdb fed the multiplex PCR reads into MiXCR, producing one record per CDR3 protein. These V and J calls derive from TCRdb rather than the authors' analysis. Among 510,000 or so distinct CDR3 sequences listed, about 12% were seen once. The time point is: newly diagnosed GD, antithyroid drugs for less than 3 months. Scientists built the TCR library using RNA that was extracted from PBMCs. This clonotype was recorded a few times. What it recognizes is unknown. The CDR3 consists of 13 residues. Per germline, CDR1 ENHRY and CDR2 SYGVKD. The J segment lost 0 bases and the V segment lost 10 bases, leaving 3 bases of the junction unmatched.

Study-wide results and caveats: Persistent disease exhibited a predilection for TRBV28, TRBJ1-2 and TRBJ2-5.

The same sample was also studied in work on T cells in Graves' hyperthyroidism and ophthalmopathy. That paper adds: The study used the HTBI primer set for a first-round RT-PCR of the TCR CDR3. Most thyroid-expanded clonotypes above 0.001 were also found in blood.

This clonotype was obtained from a woman in her twenties or thirties with Graves disease. This chain links TRBV10-3 with TRBJ2-1; 7 bases align to TRBD1. The sequencing here drew on peripheral blood mononuclear cells (PBMCs), taken at new diagnosis, from a patient treated with antithyroid drugs. CDR3: CATGQSSYNEQFF. CDR3 DNA sequence: TGTGCCACGGGACAGAGCTCCTACAATGAGCAGTTCTTC.